Presented here are 26 T cell receptor beta chains from one specimen sequenced in a study of beta chain features in type 1 diabetes. The entirety of the isolated RNA underwent reverse transcription, so expressed TCRB transcripts were sequenced. The repertoire was sequenced with immunoSEQ multiplex PCR; TCRdb's copy has only in-frame clones and lacks some. The sample holds 450,000 or so clones, about an eighth seen once. Sample: naive CD4+ T cells from blood. These receptors all come from a woman under 30 in good health.

A few counts support this clone. The J gene is TRBJ1-2, the V gene TRBV6-5; TRBD1 aligns across 7 bases. This CDR3 is built from 16 residues. Trimming cost V 0 bases and J 8 bases; bases outside gene matches: 12. Germline V lookup: CDR1 MNHEY, CDR2 SVGAGI. The CDR3 here is CASSYSHSPGQQGYTF. The CDR3 region has the DNA TGTGCCAGCAGTTACTCGCATTCACCGGGACAGCAAGGCTACACCTTC.

CDR3 residues: CAWGAHPSGNQDTQYF. CDR3 in DNA: TGTGCCTGGGGTGCTCACCCTAGCGGGAACCAGGATACGCAGTATTTT. The rearrangement links TRBV30 to TRBJ2-3; 9 bases align to TRBD2. There are 16 residues in the CDR3. Per the germline V gene, CDR1 is GTSNPN and CDR2 is SVGIG (reference sequence). The V segment lost 5 bases and the J segment 6 bases; nucleotides outside the gene matches: 15.

This clone came up a few times. CDR3 coding DNA: TGCGCCAGCAGCCAAGTTGCAGGGGCTAGCAATCAGCCCCAGCATTTT. Encoded protein: CASSQVAGASNQPQHF. The rearrangement links TRBV4-1 to TRBJ1-5, with D perhaps TRBD1 (6 bases). Germline assignment: CDR1 MGHRA and CDR2 YSYEKL. CDR3 size: 16 residues. With 1 base removed from V and 0 bases from J, the gap between germline ends came to 10 bases.

The sample holds a few counts of this clone. The chain couples TRBV10-3 to TRBJ2-1, with 13 bases matching TRBD2. With 10 bases clipped from V and 8 bases from J, the junction kept 8 bases outside the gene matches. CDR1 and CDR2 from the germline V gene are ENHRY and SYGVKD. The CDR3 is made up of 14 amino acids. The CDR3 loop is CATQRTSGSDEQFF. The DNA for the CDR3 is TGTGCCACCCAACGGACTAGCGGGAGTGATGAGCAGTTCTTC.

The sample holds a few counts of this clone. J is TRBJ2-1 and V is TRBV7-2, with unresolved D. This CDR3 is built from 11 residues. V dropped 5 bases and J dropped 3 bases, with 2 bases sitting between them. Germline assignment: CDR1 SGHTA and CDR2 FQGNSA. CDR3 sequence: CASSNYNEQFF. The CDR3 DNA is TGTGCCAGCAGCAACTACAATGAGCAGTTCTTC.

The chain recombines TRBV5-1 with TRBJ1-5; D might be TRBD1 (6 bases). Germline CDR1 SGHRS, CDR2 YFSETQ. Trimming stripped 1 base from V and 2 bases from J, with 16 bases between. The CDR3 has 17 residues. The CDR3 spells CASSLFSPRQGNQPQHF. For the CDR3, the DNA is TGCGCCAGCAGCTTGTTTTCCCCCCGACAGGGCAATCAGCCCCAGCATTTT.

This clone was recorded a few times. The V and J genes are TRBV9 and TRBJ2-5; D gene unclear. Germline CDR1 and CDR2: SGDLS and YYNGEE. Trimming stripped 2 bases from V and 0 bases from J, with 8 bases between. The length of the CDR3 is 14 residues. CDR3 protein: CASSVGVHQETQYF. DNA of the CDR3: TGTGCCAGCAGCGTTGGCGTTCACCAAGAGACCCAGTACTTC.

The chain uses TRBV25-1 and TRBJ2-2; D is uncertain. This CDR3 is 12 amino acids long. Germline-derived CDR1 and CDR2 are MGHDK and SYGVNS. V was pared by 2 bases and J by 5 bases, with 3 bases between. CDR3 sequence (DNA): TGTGCCAGCAGTGAAAAAACCGGGGAGCTGTTTTTT. Amino acids: CASSEKTGELFF.

In its sample, this clone was seen a few times. The chain joins TRBV7-9 to TRBJ2-1, with D unresolved. The germline V gene encodes CDR1 SEHNR and CDR2 FQNEAQ (reference sequence). Deletions cut 5 bases from V and 10 bases from J, with 9 bases between. The CDR3 spans 11 residues. The CDR3 is CASSVDLEQFF. CDR3 nucleotides: TGTGCCAGCAGCGTAGATTTGGAGCAGTTCTTC.

In its sample, this clone was seen a few times. The chain employs TRBV7-3 and TRBJ2-7; D gene uncertain. V lost 5 bases and J 1 base, leaving 15 bases between the germline ends. The CDR3 has 15 amino acids. CDR1 SGHTA and CDR2 FQGTGA come from the germline V gene. CDR3 DNA: TGTGCCAGCAGCCCCAAGGCAGGCCCTTCCTACGAGCAGTACTTC. It specifies CASSPKAGPSYEQYF.

This clone was observed a handful of times. This sequence joins TRBV9 and TRBJ2-2; the D gene is possibly TRBD2 (6 bases). Germline values: CDR1 SGDLS, CDR2 YYNGEE. This CDR3 comprises 14 residues. The germline V and J ends were trimmed by 4 bases and 8 bases, with 15 bases remaining between them. The DNA of the CDR3 is TGTGCCAGCAGCCCCCGACTAGTAGGAGGGGAGCTGTTTTTT. Translating it yields CASSPRLVGGELFF. The whole variable domain, remainder taken from reference TRBV9 and TRBJ2-2, is DSGVTQTPKHLITATGQRVTLRCSPRSGDLSVYWYQQSLDQGLQFLIQYYNGEERAKGNILERFSAQQFPDLHSELNLSSLELGDSALYFCASSPRLVGGELFFGEGSRLTVL.

The genes are TRBV4-2 and TRBJ2-4; 9 bases line up with TRBD2. This CDR3 contains 14 residues. Germline trimming cut 1 base from V and 5 bases from J; bases unmatched to any gene: 0. Germline CDR1 and CDR2: LGHNA and YNFKEQ. This CDR3 is CASSQASGENIQYF. The CDR3 nucleotides are TGTGCCAGCAGCCAAGCTAGCGGGGAAAACATTCAGTACTTC.

The V gene is TRBV7-2, the J gene TRBJ1-1; D is unclear. The CDR3 is 12 amino acids. Germline V gene lookup returns CDR1 SGHTA and CDR2 FQGNSA. The V end was cut by 5 bases, the J end by 6 bases, with 10 bases between. The CDR3 region has the DNA TGTGCCAGCAGCCTCCGAGCGGCTGAAGCTTTCTTT. It codes for CASSLRAAEAFF.

This clone has only a few counts. This chain connects TRBV7-2 to TRBJ2-1; 8 bases align to TRBD2. Germline lookup yields CDR1 SGHTA and CDR2 FQGNSA. CDR3 length: 16 amino acids. V lost 3 bases, J lost 0 bases, and 4 bases stayed unmatched. The CDR3 reads CASSFDGTSSYNEQFF. In nucleotides, the CDR3 is TGTGCCAGCAGCTTCGACGGGACTAGCTCCTACAATGAGCAGTTCTTC.

The chain combines TRBV7-9 with TRBJ1-2; 10 nucleotides match TRBD1. Germline assignment: CDR1 SEHNR and CDR2 FQNEAQ (reference sequence). The CDR3 spans 14 residues. With V trimmed by 5 bases and J by 2 bases, 2 bases remained unmatched. For the CDR3, the DNA is TGTGCCAGCAGCCCGGGACAGGGGAACTATGGCTACACCTTC. As protein: CASSPGQGNYGYTF.

This clone was recorded a few times. The V call is TRBV7-3, the J call TRBJ2-1, with D unresolved. The CDR3 runs to 12 residues. Germline CDR1 reads SGHTA; CDR2 reads FQGTGA. V was cut by 4 bases and J by 7 bases, with 8 bases left in between. CDR3 region: CASSSPNNEQFF. DNA for the CDR3: TGTGCCAGCAGCTCCCCCAATAATGAGCAGTTCTTC. The entire variable domain, with the rest obtained from reference TRBV7-3 and TRBJ2-1, is as follows: GAGVSQTPSNKVTEKGKYVELRCDPISGHTALYWYRQSLGQGPEFLIYFQGTGAADDSGLPNDRFFAVRPEGSVSTLKIQRTERGDSAVYLCASSSPNNEQFFGPGTRLTVL.

Concerning this clone: The identical CDR3 is also encoded by other nucleotide sequences in the sample. The genes are TRBV7-9 and TRBJ2-7, with D unresolved. The germline CDR1 and CDR2 sequences are SEHNR and FQNEAQ (reference sequence). Trimming shortened V by 3 bases and J by 4 bases, and 7 bases separated the two germline ends. There are 12 residues in the CDR3. CDR3 coding DNA: TGTGCCAGCAGCTTGAACAGTTACGAGCAGTACTTC. Translating it yields CASSLNSYEQYF.

The genes are TRBV7-3 and TRBJ2-1; 8 bases map to TRBD1. The CDR3 is 15 residues long. V lost 3 bases to trimming and J lost 9 bases; unmatched junction nucleotides: 10. Germline assignment: CDR1 SGHTA and CDR2 FQGTGA. The CDR3 sequence is CASSFSSGGLGEQFF. Written as DNA, the CDR3 is TGTGCCAGCAGCTTTAGTTCAGGGGGCCTAGGTGAGCAGTTCTTC.

This clone has only a few counts. The chain links TRBV7-9 to TRBJ1-5; D is perhaps TRBD1 (5 bases). The V end lost 1 base, the J end lost 11 bases, and 12 bases lay between the germline ends. Germline loops: CDR1 SEHNR, CDR2 FQNEAQ (reference sequence). The CDR3 loop spans 13 amino acids. CDR3 loop: CASSLEGTEAQHF. The CDR3 coding sequence is TGTGCCAGCAGCTTAGAAGGGACGGAGGCCCAGCATTTT.

The genes are TRBV4-2 and TRBJ1-2; tentatively, D is TRBD1 (5 bases). V was cut by 0 bases and J by 4 bases, with 21 bases left in between. This CDR3 spans 18 amino acids. Looked up from germline, CDR1 is LGHNA and CDR2 is YNFKEQ. This CDR3 is CASSQDTVTGLDLYGYTF. The CDR3 nucleotides are TGTGCCAGCAGCCAAGATACGGTTACGGGACTGGACCTCTATGGCTACACCTTC.

The chain has TRBV9 and TRBJ1-1; a possible D gene is TRBD1 (6 bases). V lost 4 bases and J lost 0, with 13 bases in between. The CDR3 has 15 amino acids. The germline CDR1 and CDR2 sequences are SGDLS and YYNGEE. The CDR3 is CASSPRQVLNTEAFF. The CDR3 nucleotides are TGTGCCAGCAGCCCTAGACAGGTTCTGAACACTGAAGCTTTCTTT.

This chain links TRBV28 with TRBJ2-5, with 7 bases lining up with TRBD1. Per germline, CDR1 MDHEN and CDR2 SYDVKM. This CDR3 has 16 amino acids. The trim removed 5 bases at V and 5 bases at J, leaving 14 bases unmatched. CDR3 coding DNA: TGTGCCAGCAGTCTCGGGACAGCGACCCTGAGGGAGACCCAGTACTTC. Protein sequence: CASSLGTATLRETQYF. Full variable domain (rest looked up from reference TRBV28 and TRBJ2-5): DVKVTQSSRYLVKRTGEKVFLECVQDMDHENMFWYRQDPGLGLRLIYFSYDVKMKEKGDIPEGYSVSREKKERFSLILESASTNQTSMYLCASSLGTATLRETQYFGPGTRLLVL.

This clone was counted only a few times. J is TRBJ1-5 and V is TRBV2, with D hard to call. The CDR3 has 13 amino acids. Germline V gene data show CDR1 as SNHLY and CDR2 as FYNNEI. V shed 4 bases and J shed 5 bases, with 9 bases lying between them. The CDR3 reads CASSVIRDQPQHF. The CDR3 DNA sequence: TGTGCCAGCAGTGTAATAAGGGATCAGCCCCAGCATTTT.

This clone has more than one count but fewer than ten. The chain couples TRBV7-3 to TRBJ2-3, with D unclear. Germline V gene lookup returns CDR1 SGHTA and CDR2 FQGTGA. V lost 4 bases, J lost 5 bases, and 16 bases lay in between. This CDR3 has 15 residues. The CDR3 is CASSSLVGSGDTQYF. CDR3 in DNA: TGTGCCAGCAGCTCGTTAGTAGGGTCGGGAGATACGCAGTATTTT.

This clone was seen only a few times. The chain has TRBV5-1 and TRBJ2-5; 11 positions agree with TRBD2. Per germline, CDR1 SGHRS and CDR2 YFSETQ. The CDR3 totals 16 residues. The junction had 3 bases not matched to a gene; V was cut back by 1 base and J by 1 base. The CDR3 DNA reads TGCGCCAGCAGCTTGCCGGGACTAGCGGCCCAAGAGACCCAGTACTTC. Its translation: CASSLPGLAAQETQYF.

In this sample, this clone turned up a few times. V is TRBV7-9 and J is TRBJ1-4, with a weak D call TRBD1 (6 bases). The germline V gene has CDR1 SEHNR and CDR2 FQNEAQ (reference sequence). CDR3 size: 13 residues. V was pared by 5 bases and J by 8 bases, with 12 bases between. CDR3 in DNA: TGTGCCAGCAGCAACCCCCAGGGGGAAAAACTGTTTTTT. Translating it yields CASSNPQGEKLFF.